The text below deals with one T cell receptor beta chain. The antigen it recognizes is unknown. One base away there is no much larger clone; base qualities are not given. The entry originates in a study of vaccination and CD4 T cells after COVID-19 (dated by TCRdb to 2021 to 2024). In terms of the full investigation: The convalescent cohort included six males and four females, with two Hispanic individuals, seven Caucasians, two Asians and one multiracial person. Two doses of either the Pfizer-BioNTech BNT162b2 vaccine (n=8) or the Moderna mRNA-1273 vaccine (n=2) were administered to participants. Post-COVID blood samples from convalescent patients were collected a median of about 110 days after diagnosis, with a range of roughly 35 to 161 days. Post-vaccine blood samples were taken a median of 72 days after the second vaccine dose, with a range of roughly 14 to 250 days. Overlapping spike peptide pools from SARS-CoV-2 and from the common cold coronaviruses HCoV-NL63, HCoV-OC43 and HCoV-229E were used as culture stimuli. As controls, cultures received a CEFX viral epitope pool (the positive control), an HIV-1 Nef peptide pool (the negative control), or no peptide at all. In approximately eleven COVID-19 convalescent patients and a handful of infection-naive healthy vaccine recipients, the spike-specific CD4+ TCR repertoire before mRNA vaccination was compared with the repertoire after mRNA vaccination. Overall study results and their limits: Of the vaccine-specific clones in convalescent patients, 304 of 307, or nearly all, reacted only to SARS-CoV-2 spike and did not cross-react with common cold coronaviruses. In convalescent patients, a median 86.3% of post-vaccine SARS-CoV-2-reactive clones were detected only after vaccination, and vaccine-specific priming was suggested by this finding. Only a relatively small number of convalescent patients were included in the study, and early timepoints following natural infection were not analyzed. Although the median number of SARS-CoV-2-reactive clonotypes went up from 20 to 25 after infection to around 39 after vaccination, the increase was not significant.

The method was PCR. At the Johns Hopkins FTIC core, DNA from the cultured CD4+ T cells underwent TCR sequencing with the Oncomine TCR Beta short-read assay. The QIAamp micro DNA kit was used to extract genomic DNA from the cultured CD4+ T cells. Oncomine TCR Beta libraries made from cultured CD4+ T cells were pooled using unique dual indexes and sequenced on an Illumina iSeq 100. The study's processing was this. Non-productive sequences were removed, and CDR3s that did not start with C, did not end with F or W, or were shorter than 7 amino acids were discarded. Antigen-specific clonotypes were identified with the MANAFEST web application by comparing peptide-stimulated wells with reference and other culture wells. An FDR below 0.05, an odds ratio above 5, and a productive frequency above 0.1% in at least two of three replicate wells were required for clones to be considered positive. A clonotype was classed as cross-reactive if the clonotype showed significant expansion both in SARS-CoV-2 spike wells and in at least one common cold coronavirus spike condition. Levenshtein distances (stringdist) and unrooted phylogenetic trees (ape) in R version 3.6.1 were used to assess CDR3 homology. TCRdb's own reprocessing of the public reads used fastp at Q25 and MiXCR and kept productive beta chains. Rows merge per CDR3 protein into single entries with the most common DNA and genes. The V and J calls were not made by the authors but by TCRdb's processing. Counted in this sample were more than 20,000 distinct CDR3 sequences; 50% of them appeared once. Of the sample, 28% falls within the top ten clones.

Trimming takes 3 bases from V and 4 bases from J, and the germline ends sit 15 bases apart. The CDR3 has 14 amino acids, counting the end cysteine and phenylalanine. The sequence is cut down to CDR3 DNA, 42 bases in frame from base 1. The germline V gene (reference sequence) specifies DFQATT as CDR1 and SNEGSKA as CDR2. This specimen's treatment or condition label, per the study, means: approximately nine-day PBMC culture with coronavirus spike peptide pools or control peptides (ViraFEST assay). The ViraFEST assay, used in the study, expanded antigen-specific T cells with peptide pools and then identified the expanded clonotypes through TCR sequencing. The absence of prior SARS-CoV-2 infection in healthy vaccine recipients was confirmed by negative nucleocapsid antibody tests before and after vaccination. PBMCs were cultured at under 2.5 million per well in IMDM supplemented with about 5.5% human AB serum and about 9.6 IU/ml IL-2, with roughly 10 ug/ml peptide pools added. On days 3 and 7, half of the culture medium was replaced with fresh IL-2-containing medium. Once the cells had been in culture for around ten days, the EasySep CD4+ T cell isolation kit was used to isolate CD4+ T cells by negative selection. PBMCs were separated from whole blood using Ficoll-Paque Plus gradient centrifugation and then either used fresh or cryopreserved at -140C. Each culture condition was generally run in triplicate wells.

The source was CD4+ T cells from blood, cultured in vitro, collected before SARS-CoV-2 vaccination. The clonotype originates from a human donor who received a COVID-19 vaccine. The sequence is built from TRBV20-1 and TRBJ1-1, with no confidently assigned D gene. CDR3 protein: CSARSRRLGTEAFF. The nucleotide sequence is TGCAGTGCTAGGTCCCGGCGGTTGGGCACTGAAGCTTTCTTT.